This T cell receptor beta chain is from a study of blood T cell repertoires in COVID-19. Study-level information: The United States, Italy and Spain supplied acute and convalescent COVID-19 samples. T cells, B-cell-depleted T cells, or PBMCs supplied cDNA or gDNA.

In the case of this clone: The same CDR3 is also encoded by other DNA sequences in this sample.

In the authors' methods: Reference gene primer amplification in the assay estimated nucleated cell counts. This table comes from immunoSEQ multiplex PCR, and its TCRdb copy is limited to in-frame clones, with some not included. For V, J and clone size, that table is used; D and trimming come from the DNA. The repertoire consists of nearly 300,000 clones, with 88% occurring once and the leading ten covering 5.5% to 8.5%. This CDR3 is built from 13 residues. The V segment lost 4 bases and the J segment 1 base; nucleotides outside the gene matches: 2. From germline, CDR1 is SQVTM and CDR2 ANQGSEA. This receptor was identified in a woman aged 25 to 39 who had recovered from COVID-19. The chain combines TRBV29-1 with TRBJ2-3; 7 bases agree with TRBD2. Sequencing used peripheral blood. The CDR3 loop is CSVVTSGTDTQYF. CDR3 DNA: TGCAGCGTTGTAACTAGCGGCACAGATACGCAGTATTTT.